This record looks at one TCR beta chain sequence and its context. Study processing details: Quantification of nucleated cells was approximated via reference gene primer amplification. TCRdb keeps only in-frame clones here, not all; method: immunoSEQ multiplex PCR. V, J and clone size derive from that table, while D and trimming were established from the DNA sequence. The table shows 100,000 to 150,000 clones, with approximately 83% occurring only once. CDR1 is SEHNR, CDR2 FQNEAQ, per germline (reference sequence). V was trimmed by 7 bases and J by 7 bases, leaving 19 bases between them. The CDR3 loop spans 15 amino acids. This sample stems from a study of blood T cell repertoires in COVID-19. About the study: Both acute and convalescent COVID-19 samples were obtained from the United States, Italy and Spain. In each case, the material was cDNA or gDNA derived from T cells, B-cell-depleted T cells, or PBMCs.

Material for sequencing was peripheral blood. V and J are TRBV7-9 and TRBJ1-4; D possibly corresponds to TRBD1 (5 bases). The sequence was obtained from a man older than 75 with active or convalescent COVID-19. The CDR3 DNA follows: TGTGCCAGCATCAAGGGGAGGGGCCGATTTGAAAAACTGTTTTTT. Translating gives CASIKGRGRFEKLFF.